Each of the 5 T cell receptor beta chains below was sequenced from the same sample in a study of Ad26.COV2.S vaccination and SARS-CoV-2 variants. Repertoires were generated with immunoSEQ multiplex PCR, while TCRdb's copy carries only in-frame clones and drops some. The repertoire holds approximately 400,000 clones, with 90% to 95% as singletons. Specimen: peripheral blood, collected after recovery from COVID-19. Receptors were obtained from a human donor who had recovered from COVID-19.

V gene TRBV5-1 combines with J gene TRBJ2-3; TRBD2 agrees at 10 bases. The CDR3 spans 16 residues. The germline V gene encodes CDR1 SGHRS and CDR2 YFSETQ. With 1 base clipped from V and 4 bases from J, the junction kept 6 bases outside the gene matches. The CDR3 is CASSLSPSGGPDTQYF. The CDR3 nucleotides read TGCGCCAGCAGCTTGTCTCCTAGCGGGGGACCAGATACGCAGTATTTT.

This clone was counted a single time. V and J are TRBV21-1 and TRBJ1-2; the table assigns TRBD1, which was not confirmed against the DNA. TRBV21-1 is given as a pseudogene. CDR3 length equals 12 residues. CDR3 residues: CASSYRGSGYTF. CDR3 nucleotide sequence: TGTGCCAGCAGCTACAGGGGGTCCGGCTACACCTTC.

The chain couples TRBV3-1 (or the pseudogene TRBV3-2) to TRBJ1-6, with D possibly TRBD1 on 5 matching bases. Trimming took 1 base from V and 10 from J, leaving 11 bases between them. Germline values: CDR1 LGHDT, CDR2 YNNKEL (reference sequence). The length of the CDR3 is 14 residues. Here the CDR3 reads CASSQVQVGSPLHF. The CDR3 nucleotides read TGTGCCAGCAGCCAAGTACAGGTCGGCTCACCCCTCCACTTT.

The V gene is TRBV7-2, the J gene TRBJ1-6; D is ambiguous. Germline V gene sequence: CDR1 SGHTA, CDR2 FQGNSA. The germline V and J ends were trimmed by 4 bases and 10 bases, with 14 bases remaining between them. This CDR3 has 14 residues. In DNA, the CDR3 is TGTGCCAGCAGCTACAGAACCCTCGGGTCACCCCTCCACTTT. Translation: CASSYRTLGSPLHF.

Here the CDR3 reads CATSRDLALGTDTQYF. CDR3 nucleotides: TGTGCCACCAGCAGAGACCTAGCGTTAGGGACAGATACGCAGTATTTT. This sequence joins TRBV15 and TRBJ2-3; D perhaps matches TRBD2 (6 bases). Trimming left V 0 bases short and J 3 bases short, with 13 bases between. The CDR3 length is 16 residues. Germline-derived CDR1 and CDR2 are LNHNV and YYDKDF (reference sequence).